The 29 T cell receptor beta chains presented below share a single source sample, sequenced in a study of preoperative IRX-2 immunotherapy in early breast cancer. Treatment meaning: preoperative locoregional IRX-2 cytokine immunotherapy. TCRdb keeps only in-frame clones here, not all; method: immunoSEQ multiplex PCR. The table lists 20,000 to 25,000 clones, roughly 90% of them singletons, with approximately 26% in the top ten. This sample comprised tumor tissue, obtained after IRX-2 immunotherapy. The receptor set was obtained from a human donor with breast cancer.

This clone appeared once. The chain uses TRBV6-6 and TRBJ1-2, with D possibly TRBD1 on 5 matching bases. V was cut by 0 bases and J by 8 bases, with 16 bases left in between. The CDR3 extends over 15 amino acids. CDR1 and CDR2 from the germline V gene are MNHNY and SVGAGI (reference sequence). CDR3: CASSYSGDARGGYTF. CDR3 DNA sequence: TGTGCCAGCAGTTACTCGGGAGATGCGAGGGGAGGCTACACCTTC.

V and J are TRBV7-8 and TRBJ2-3, with 11 bases that match TRBD2. The CDR3 consists of 16 residues. After removal of 5 bases from V and 2 bases from J, the junction contained 6 bases not matched to a gene. Germline loops: CDR1 SGHVS, CDR2 FQNEAQ. CDR3 protein: CASSPGLAETTDTQYF. In DNA, the CDR3 is TGTGCCAGCAGCCCGGGACTAGCGGAGACCACAGATACGCAGTATTTT.

This rearrangement joins TRBV15 to TRBJ2-2; D remains unclear. The CDR3 covers 16 residues. Germline CDR1 and CDR2: LNHNV and YYDKDF (reference sequence). V lost 5 bases and J 4 bases, leaving 17 bases between the germline ends. The CDR3 sequence: CATSSLPRSGTGELFF. In DNA form, the CDR3 reads TGTGCCACCAGCTCACTCCCGCGATCGGGCACCGGGGAGCTGTTTTTT.

The V gene is TRBV2, the J gene TRBJ1-5; D gene ambiguous. The CDR3 length is 13 residues. Per the germline V gene, CDR1 is SNHLY and CDR2 is FYNNEI. Trimming left V 2 bases short and J 0 bases short, with 2 bases between. The CDR3 nucleotides are TGTGCCAGCAGTGAAACTAGCAATCAGCCCCAGCATTTT. It translates to CASSETSNQPQHF.

This chain uses TRBV7-9 with TRBJ2-2; 10 positions agree with TRBD2. Germline values: CDR1 SEHNR, CDR2 FQNEAQ (reference sequence). The CDR3 is 16 amino acids. With V trimmed by 3 bases and J by 4 bases, 5 bases remained unmatched. In DNA, the CDR3 is TGTGCCAGCAGCTTCTCAGCGGGGGGGGCCACCGGGGAGCTGTTTTTT. Translating gives CASSFSAGGATGELFF.

The chain joins TRBV28 to TRBJ1-5; 7 bases align to TRBD1. CDR3 size: 14 residues. Germline CDR1 reads MDHEN; CDR2 reads SYDVKM. V lost 9 bases and J lost 4; bases outside the gene matches: 9. This CDR3 is CASTRGQGNQPQHF. CDR3 nucleotides: TGTGCCAGTACAAGGGGGCAGGGAAATCAGCCCCAGCATTTT.

This clone has a single count. The gene calls are TRBV18 and TRBJ1-5; no definite D call. V dropped 5 bases and J dropped 4 bases, with 15 bases sitting between them. The germline gives CDR1 KGHSH, CDR2 LQKENI. This CDR3 comprises 15 residues. The CDR3 protein is CASSKTSAFNQPQHF. The CDR3 coding sequence is TGTGCCAGCTCAAAAACCTCGGCCTTTAATCAGCCCCAGCATTTT.

V usage is TRBV6-5 and J usage is TRBJ2-3, with D perhaps TRBD2 (5 bases). The CDR3 contains 14 residues. Germline V CDR1 and CDR2: MNHEY, SVGAGI. With 6 bases removed from V and 1 base from J, the gap between germline ends came to 11 bases. CDR3 sequence: CASRRETRTDTQYF. CDR3 DNA: TGTGCCAGCAGGAGGGAAACCCGCACAGATACGCAGTATTTT.

The chain links TRBV9 to TRBJ2-3, with no clear D. The CDR3 consists of 15 residues. CDR1 is SGDLS, CDR2 YYNGEE, per germline. Trimming pared 0 bases from V and 0 bases from J, leaving 8 bases between. The CDR3 bases are TGTGCCAGCAGCGTAGCCAGTAGCAGCACAGATACGCAGTATTTT. Its protein is CASSVASSSTDTQYF.

The chain carries TRBV5-4 and TRBJ2-1; 9 bases map to TRBD1. The V segment lost 3 bases and the J segment 9 bases; nucleotides outside the gene matches: 10. Per germline, CDR1 SGHNT and CDR2 YYREEE (reference sequence). CDR3 size: 15 residues. The chain's CDR3 is CASSSTGTGFSEQFF. The CDR3 DNA sequence: TGTGCCAGCAGCTCTACCGGGACAGGGTTTTCTGAGCAGTTCTTC.

The chain joins TRBV11-3 to TRBJ1-1, with TRBD1 matching 7 bases. The CDR3 length is 17 residues. The J segment lost 6 bases and the V segment lost 2 bases, leaving 15 bases of the junction unmatched. Germline values: CDR1 SGHNT, CDR2 YENEEA. The CDR3 region has the DNA TGTGCCAGCAGCTTATTCACCGGGAACAGGGGTGTAGCTGAAGCTTTCTTT. Translated: CASSLFTGNRGVAEAFF.

This clone was recorded only once. CDR3 nucleotide sequence: TGCAGCGTTGAGTTAAGGCAGGCCGCCGTGAATACGCAGTATTTT. Translating it yields CSVELRQAAVNTQYF. The chain links TRBV29-1 to TRBJ2-3; D unresolved. Between the trimmed V and J ends, which lost 3 bases and 7 bases, there was a span of 20 bases. The V gene's germline CDR1 is SQVTM and CDR2 ANQGSEA. This CDR3 is built from 15 residues.

The V gene is TRBV10-3, the J gene TRBJ1-1; weak D call: TRBD1 (6 bases). V lost 11 bases to trimming and J lost 1 base, with 20 bases between them. The CDR3 length is 15 residues. CDR1 is ENHRY, CDR2 SYGVKD, per germline. CDR3 region: CASRGVRATNTEAFF. CDR3 DNA sequence: TGTGCCTCCAGGGGCGTCCGTGCAACGAACACTGAAGCTTTCTTT.

The chain joins TRBV25-1 to TRBJ2-5; D might be TRBD2 (6 bases). V shed 3 bases and J shed 3 bases, with 17 bases lying between them. Per the germline V gene, CDR1 is MGHDK and CDR2 is SYGVNS. The CDR3 spans 16 residues. Written as DNA, the CDR3 is TGTGCCAGCAGTGAGGGGGGACTTTTACTTAAAGAGACCCAGTACTTC. It yields the protein CASSEGGLLLKETQYF.

The rearrangement joins TRBV6-1 to TRBJ1-2, with D perhaps matching TRBD1 (6 bases). Germline V gene lookup returns CDR1 MNHNS and CDR2 SASEGT. The germline V and J ends were trimmed by 2 bases and 5 bases, with 15 bases remaining between them. The CDR3 contains 15 residues. Here the CDR3 DNA reads TGTGCCAGCAGTGAACACGGACAGACCCAGTATGGCTACACCTTC. It is translated as CASSEHGQTQYGYTF.

This rearrangement joins TRBV19 to TRBJ1-1; maybe TRBD1 (6 bases). Trimming left V 6 bases short and J 2 bases short, with 13 bases between. The CDR3 has 14 residues. Germline loops: CDR1 LNHDA, CDR2 SQIVND (reference sequence). The CDR3 nucleotides read TGTGCCAGTAGGCTAGTGGGGGCAAACACTGAAGCTTTCTTT. It is translated as CASRLVGANTEAFF.

The chain employs TRBV28 and TRBJ1-2, with a possible D match to TRBD1 (6 bases). The germline V gene has CDR1 MDHEN and CDR2 SYDVKM. This CDR3 contains 15 residues. The V and J ends lost 6 bases and 3 bases respectively, with 17 bases between them. CDR3 region: CASRGRGANHYGYTF. CDR3 coding DNA: TGTGCCAGCAGGGGGCGGGGGGCGAATCACTATGGCTACACCTTC.

The chain joins TRBV13 to TRBJ2-5; possibly TRBD2 for D (6 bases). The germline V and J ends were trimmed by 5 bases and 7 bases, with 17 bases remaining between them. The CDR3 runs to 14 residues. Germline loops: CDR1 PRHDT, CDR2 FYEKMQ (reference sequence). The CDR3 nucleotides are TGTGCCAGCAGCGACTCCCGGACCGGGGGGACCCAGTACTTC. Translation: CASSDSRTGGTQYF.

The chain recombines TRBV2 with TRBJ1-1; D gene unclear. This CDR3 contains 14 residues. V shed 1 base and J shed 3 bases, with 9 bases lying between them. Per the germline V gene, CDR1 is SNHLY and CDR2 is FYNNEI. The CDR3 coding sequence is TGTGCCAGCAGTGAAGGGCCGGGATACACTGAAGCTTTCTTT. This translates into CASSEGPGYTEAFF.

This chain connects TRBV6-5 to TRBJ2-1; TRBD2 matches 10 bases. This CDR3 contains 15 residues. Germline CDR1 is MNHEY and CDR2 is SVGAGI. J was trimmed by 7 bases and V by 10 bases; bases with no gene match: 13. The CDR3 here is CATGEKRGGGNEQFF. In nucleotides, the CDR3 is TGTGCCACAGGCGAGAAGCGGGGGGGCGGGAATGAGCAGTTCTTC.

This clone came up once. The gene calls are TRBV10-3 and TRBJ1-1; D not resolved. Per the germline V gene, CDR1 is ENHRY and CDR2 is SYGVKD. With 2 bases removed from V and 5 bases from J, the gap between germline ends came to 12 bases. CDR3 length equals 14 residues. Here the CDR3 reads CAISERGEDTEAFF. CDR3 bases: TGTGCCATCAGTGAGCGGGGAGAGGATACTGAAGCTTTCTTT.

V is TRBV6-1 and J is TRBJ1-2; D ambiguous. The CDR3 contains 12 residues. The germline V gene has CDR1 MNHNS and CDR2 SASEGT. Between the trimmed V and J ends, which lost 8 bases and 4 bases, there was a span of 11 bases. The chain's CDR3 is CASGTSAYGYTF. As DNA, the CDR3 is TGTGCCAGCGGTACATCTGCCTATGGCTACACCTTC.

The chain links TRBV5-1 to TRBJ1-2; 8 bases map to TRBD1. The CDR3 extends over 14 amino acids. Trimming cost V 4 bases and J 4 bases; bases outside gene matches: 6. Looked up from germline, CDR1 is SGHRS and CDR2 is YFSETQ. CDR3: CASSPRGQSYGYTF. DNA for the CDR3: TGCGCCAGCAGCCCCAGGGGGCAAAGCTATGGCTACACCTTC.

The gene calls are TRBV10-2 and TRBJ2-3; 11 bases line up with TRBD2. CDR1 WSHSY and CDR2 SAAADI come from the germline V gene. Trimming at V came to 7 bases and at J to 2 bases, leaving 11 bases not matched to a gene. The CDR3 consists of 17 residues. The CDR3 region is CASNIGASGGYTDTQYF. CDR3 nucleotides: TGCGCCAGCAATATTGGAGCTAGCGGGGGGTACACAGATACGCAGTATTTT.

V gene TRBV28 combines with J gene TRBJ1-1; 7 bases are a match to TRBD1. J gave up 8 bases and V 5 bases, and 8 bases lay outside the gene matches. The CDR3 runs 13 residues. Germline values: CDR1 MDHEN, CDR2 SYDVKM. The CDR3 is CASSRKPTGEAFF. Written as DNA, the CDR3 is TGTGCCAGCAGTCGCAAGCCGACAGGGGAAGCTTTCTTT.

The genes are TRBV5-8 and TRBJ2-1; TRBD2 matches 10 bases. This CDR3 is built from 17 residues. Trimming removed 4 bases from V and 7 bases from J; junction bases left unmatched: 14. Germline V lookup: CDR1 SGHTS, CDR2 YDEGEE. CDR3: CASSQAAQRGGTNEQFF. The CDR3 bases are TGTGCCAGCAGCCAAGCGGCGCAGCGGGGGGGCACTAATGAGCAGTTCTTC.

V gene TRBV5-6 combines with J gene TRBJ2-5; the D is unclear. There are 12 residues in the CDR3. CDR1 is SGHDT, CDR2 YYEEEE, per germline. Trimming removed 2 bases from V and 1 base from J, with 3 bases in between. CDR3 protein: CASSLLQETQYF. As DNA, the CDR3 is TGTGCCAGCAGCTTACTCCAAGAGACCCAGTACTTC.

This chain connects TRBV6-1 to TRBJ1-3; 8 bases match TRBD1. CDR1 and CDR2 (germline): MNHNS, SASEGT. V shed 6 bases, J shed 0 bases, and the junction held 4 bases outside the gene matches. The CDR3 spans 15 residues. The CDR3 nucleotides are TGTGCCAGCAGGGACAGGGCCGCCTCTGGAAACACCATATATTTT. This encodes CASRDRAASGNTIYF.

This rearrangement joins TRBV5-1 to TRBJ2-5, with 15 bases identical to TRBD2. J lost 2 bases, V lost 4 bases, and 6 bases had no gene match. Germline CDR1 reads SGHRS; CDR2 reads YFSETQ. The CDR3 is 17 amino acids. The CDR3 sequence is CASSPGLAGGVQETQYF. The CDR3 bases are TGCGCCAGCAGCCCAGGACTAGCGGGGGGGGTACAAGAGACCCAGTACTTC. Using reference TRBV5-1 and TRBJ2-5 for the parts outside the CDR3, the full variable domain is KAGVTQTPRYLIKTRGQQVTLSCSPISGHRSVSWYQQTPGQGLQFLFEYFSETQRNKGNFPGRFSGRQFSNSRSEMNVSTLELGDSALYLCASSPGLAGGVQETQYFGPGTRLLVL.